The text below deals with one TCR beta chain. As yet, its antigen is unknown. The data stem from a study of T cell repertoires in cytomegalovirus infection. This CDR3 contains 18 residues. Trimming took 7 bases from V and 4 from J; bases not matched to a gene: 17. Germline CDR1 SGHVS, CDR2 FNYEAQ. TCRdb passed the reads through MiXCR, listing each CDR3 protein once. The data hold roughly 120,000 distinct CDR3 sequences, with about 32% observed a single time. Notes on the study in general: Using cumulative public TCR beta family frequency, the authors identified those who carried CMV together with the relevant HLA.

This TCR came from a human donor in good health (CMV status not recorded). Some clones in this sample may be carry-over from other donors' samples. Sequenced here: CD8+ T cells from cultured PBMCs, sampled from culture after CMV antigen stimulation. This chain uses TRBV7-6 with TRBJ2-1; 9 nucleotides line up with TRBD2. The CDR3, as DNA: TGTGCCAGCACCAACTCGGGCGGGGGGGCCTCCTCGTACAATGAGCAGTTCTTC. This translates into CASTNSGGGASSYNEQFF.